This TCR beta chain comes out of a study of blood T cell repertoires in COVID-19. Trimming cost V 3 bases and J 2 bases, with 7 bases left between them. There are 13 residues in the CDR3. Germline assignment: CDR1 LGHDT and CDR2 YNNKEL (reference sequence). In the original processing: Estimation of nucleated cell counts relied on the amplification of reference gene primers. Using immunoSEQ multiplex PCR, the repertoire was profiled, and TCRdb retains in-frame clones only, with some absent. V and J calls and clone size are given by that table; D and trimming were obtained from the DNA. Counted here are 200,000 to 300,000 clones, 85% to 90% occurring once; the ten biggest clones make up about 1.6%.

This sequence joins TRBV3-1 (or the pseudogene TRBV3-2) and TRBJ2-5; D unresolved. Sequenced sample: peripheral blood. This TCR derives from a woman aged 40 to 49 who had recovered from COVID-19. For the CDR3, the DNA is TGTGCCAGCAGCCAGGGCTTACAAGAGACCCAGTACTTC. The encoded protein is CASSQGLQETQYF.